The T cell receptor (beta chain) described here comes from a study of T-cell memory formation after mild COVID-19. Whole-study context: Among the donors, TCR clusters were largely specific to each donor.

About this clonotype itself: Its antigen is unidentified.

V gave up 6 bases and J gave up 5 bases; unmatched junction bases: 12. This CDR3 spans 16 amino acids. Germline CDR1 SEHNR, CDR2 FQNEAQ (reference sequence). Constant-segment primers served in 5'RACE that generated TCR alpha and TCR beta cDNA libraries bearing sample barcodes and UMIs. Using its own MiXCR run on the 5' RACE reads, TCRdb lists one record per CDR3 protein. Of roughly 510,000 distinct CDR3 sequences in the sample, 15% to 20% were seen once. Notes on the study in general: Mostly located in CM and EM were contracting CD4+ clones, with contracting CD8+ clones located in EMRA. The SARS-CoV-2 specificity of second-wave clones reaching peak at day 37 remained unverified.

The chain uses TRBV7-9 and TRBJ2-5, with 10 positions matching TRBD1. This TCR came from an adult woman who had mild COVID-19 (a few samples of this study predate the infection). Cell type and time point are not known. Sequenced sample: PBMCs or a T cell subset sorted from them (not recorded which). The CDR3 region is CASSSRQGASRETQYF. The CDR3 DNA is TGTGCCAGCAGTTCCAGACAGGGGGCGAGCAGGGAGACCCAGTACTTC.